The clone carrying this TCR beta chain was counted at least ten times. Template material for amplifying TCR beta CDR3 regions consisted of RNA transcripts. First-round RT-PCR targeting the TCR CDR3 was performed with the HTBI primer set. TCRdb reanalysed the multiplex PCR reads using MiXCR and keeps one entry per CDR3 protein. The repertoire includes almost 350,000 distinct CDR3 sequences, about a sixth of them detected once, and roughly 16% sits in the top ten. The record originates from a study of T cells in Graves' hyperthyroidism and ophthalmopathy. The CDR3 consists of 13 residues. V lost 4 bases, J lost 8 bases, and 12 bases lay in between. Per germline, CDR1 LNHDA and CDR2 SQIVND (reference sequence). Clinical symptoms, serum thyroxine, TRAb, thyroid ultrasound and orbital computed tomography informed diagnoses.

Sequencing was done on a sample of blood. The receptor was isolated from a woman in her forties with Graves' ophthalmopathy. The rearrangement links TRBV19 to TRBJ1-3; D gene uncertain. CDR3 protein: CASSTRPADTIYF. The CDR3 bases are TGTGCCAGTAGTACGCGACCGGCGGACACCATATATTTT.